This T cell receptor (beta chain) was obtained from a study of T cells after yellow fever vaccination. Study-wide context: Low-cell-number fractions were prepared with SMART-Seq v4 Ultra Low Input. Notes on the study in general: Abundant clonotypes from the bulk population could contaminate FACS-sorted repertoires.

Generation of TCR cDNA used 5'RACE template switching (which added a universal primer site and UMIs). TCRdb used MiXCR to reprocess the 5' RACE reads, holding one entry per CDR3 protein. This table holds roughly 340,000 distinct CDR3 sequences, around 4.1% found once. This clonotype was found many times. Its matching antigen is unknown. The CDR3 runs to 15 residues. Germline lookup yields CDR1 SGHTA and CDR2 FQGNSA. V was shortened by 1 base and J by 0 bases, with 9 bases between the two germline ends. V gene TRBV7-2 combines with J gene TRBJ1-1, with D unclear. The origin of this receptor is a man between 18 and 35 years old who received the YFV17D yellow fever vaccine. The source material was PBMCs, sampled 5 days after the yellow fever booster vaccination. For the CDR3, the DNA is TGTGCCAGCAGCTTAGTGCAGCGAATGAACACTGAAGCTTTCTTT. Residues: CASSLVQRMNTEAFF.